The 27 T cell receptor beta chains in this list originate from one sample, sequenced in a study of regulatory T cells in long-lasting Graves disease listed by TCRdb under 2021. The sample's time point label, in plain terms: newly diagnosed GD, antithyroid drugs for less than 3 months. RNA was extracted from PBMCs in TRIzol for both TCR sequencing and RNA sequencing. The method behind the library was multiplex PCR. Sequenced on an Illumina HiSeq 4000. CDR3 regions were amplified by Arm-PCR with iRepertoire HTBI primers to construct TCR beta libraries. TCRdb reprocessing: public reads trimmed at Q25 with fastp, clones called with MiXCR, in-frame beta chains kept. Every CDR3 protein is listed once, alongside the most common genes and DNA of its rows. The sample yields about 530,000 distinct CDR3 sequences; roughly 16% were counted once. The top ten constitute 20% to 30% of the sample. This same sample was also part of a study on T cells in Graves' hyperthyroidism and ophthalmopathy.

This specimen was peripheral blood mononuclear cells (PBMCs), taken at new diagnosis, from a patient treated with antithyroid drugs. These receptors were obtained from a woman aged 35 to 60 with Graves disease. Donor details come from another sample of the same person, matched by shared clones.

In its sample, this clonotype was seen many times. The chain is built from TRBV7-3 and TRBJ1-2, with TRBD1 identical over 7 bases. The V gene's germline CDR1 is SGHTA and CDR2 FQGTGA. Trimming cost V 2 bases and J 7 bases; bases outside gene matches: 10. This CDR3 is built from 15 residues. Here the CDR3 reads CASSLGTAGGGGYTF. The CDR3 coding sequence is TGTGCCAGCAGCTTAGGGACAGCTGGCGGTGGTGGCTACACCTTC.

This clonotype was detected ten times or more. The gene calls are TRBV3-1 and TRBJ1-2; TRBD1 is a possible D gene (6 bases). From germline, CDR1 is LGHDT and CDR2 YNNKEL (reference sequence). V lost 4 bases, J lost 4 bases, and 13 bases lay in between. This CDR3 spans 14 amino acids. Here the CDR3 reads CASSRTGTTYGYTF. The CDR3 DNA sequence: TGTGCCAGCAGCCGGACCGGGACAACCTATGGCTACACCTTC.

This clonotype was detected only a few times. The chain has TRBV27 and TRBJ1-1; D is uncertain. The CDR3 is 14 amino acids. V was cut by 6 bases and J by 6 bases, with 17 bases left in between. Germline-derived CDR1 and CDR2 are MNHEY and SMNVEV (reference sequence). The CDR3 loop reads CASRYGSYEAEAFF. The CDR3 nucleotides are TGTGCCAGCAGGTATGGCTCATATGAGGCTGAAGCTTTCTTT.

The chain uses TRBV9 and TRBJ1-1; TRBD1 agrees at 9 bases. The CDR3 runs 15 residues. V dropped 3 bases and J dropped 3; count of bases not matched to a gene: 6. Germline V gene lookup returns CDR1 SGDLS and CDR2 YYNGEE. The CDR3 sequence is CASSATGGSYTEAFF. DNA for the CDR3: TGTGCCAGCAGCGCGACAGGGGGAAGTTACACTGAAGCTTTCTTT.

This clonotype was recorded many times. This chain joins TRBV6-1 and TRBJ2-7, with D tentatively TRBD1 (6 bases). There are 11 residues in the CDR3. Germline CDR1 and CDR2: MNHNS and SASEGT. With 8 bases removed from V and 2 bases from J, the gap between germline ends came to 7 bases. This CDR3 is CASAGAYEQYF. CDR3 DNA sequence: TGTGCCAGCGCAGGGGCCTACGAGCAGTACTTC.

This clonotype was counted at least ten times. The chain combines TRBV11-2 with TRBJ2-3, with 15 bases that match TRBD2. The CDR3 length is 17 residues. The germline CDR1 and CDR2 sequences are SGHAT and FQNNGV. V lost 0 bases, J lost 5 bases, and 3 bases stayed unmatched. The CDR3 DNA reads TGTGCCAGCAGCTTAGAAGGGACTAGCGGGGGGAGAGATACGCAGTATTTT. It is translated as CASSLEGTSGGRDTQYF.

The sample holds a few counts of this clonotype. The junction departs from the called germline gene at one end, perhaps through a read error. This chain's CDR3 is CASSIGQGYEQYF. The CDR3 region has the DNA TGTGCCAGCAGTATTGGACAGGGCTACGAGCAGTACTTC. The rearrangement uses TRBV19 and TRBJ2-7, with TRBD1 matching over 8 bases. The CDR3 is 13 residues long. Germline-derived CDR1 and CDR2 are LNHDA and SQIVND (reference sequence). The full variable domain, with the rest looked up from reference TRBV19 and TRBJ2-7, is DGGITQSPKYLFRKEGQNVTLSCEQNLNHDAMYWYRQDPGQGLRLIYYSQIVNDFQKGDIAEGYSVSREKKESFPLTVTSAQKNPTAFYLCASSIGQGYEQYFGPGTRLTVT.

V is TRBV9 and J is TRBJ2-3; 13 bases fit TRBD2. Germline CDR1 and CDR2: SGDLS and YYNGEE. Trimming at V came to 0 bases and at J to 4 bases, leaving 11 bases not matched to a gene. This CDR3 region has 19 residues. The CDR3 sequence is CASSVAGLAGAQGADTQYF. In nucleotides, the CDR3 is TGTGCCAGCAGCGTAGCTGGACTAGCGGGGGCCCAGGGTGCAGATACGCAGTATTTT.

This clonotype was seen a few times. The chain couples TRBV18 to TRBJ1-6; D is uncertain. The CDR3 has 15 residues. The V end was cut by 4 bases, the J end by 11 bases, with 18 bases between. CDR1 is KGHSH, CDR2 LQKENI, per germline. CDR3 sequence reads: CASSLPNTRGTPLHF. In DNA form, the CDR3 reads TGTGCCAGCTCACTCCCAAATACTCGAGGAACACCCCTCCACTTT.

This chain links TRBV30 with TRBJ1-3; D gene ambiguous. V shed 3 bases and J shed 2 bases, with 11 bases lying between them. Germline V gene lookup returns CDR1 GTSNPN and CDR2 SVGIG (reference sequence). This CDR3 region has 14 residues. CDR3 amino acids: CAWRDRGAGNTIYF. In nucleotides, the CDR3 is TGTGCCTGGAGGGACCGAGGTGCTGGAAACACCATATATTTT.

This clonotype was counted at least ten times. V gene TRBV6-1 combines with J gene TRBJ2-1; 9 positions match TRBD1. Germline assignment: CDR1 MNHNS and CDR2 SASEGT. The CDR3 has 16 residues. V lost 5 bases, J lost 3 bases, and 8 bases stayed unmatched. CDR3 nucleotides: TGTGCCAGCAGTACCCCTAGGGACAGGGTCTACAATGAGCAGTTCTTC. Translated, it gives CASSTPRDRVYNEQFF.

The chain is built from TRBV20-1 and TRBJ2-1, with 13 positions matching TRBD2. Germline CDR1 and CDR2: DFQATT and SNEGSKA (reference sequence). The CDR3 runs to 15 residues. With V trimmed by 3 bases and J by 8 bases, 7 bases remained unmatched. The chain's CDR3 is CSASLLAGGSDEQFF. DNA for the CDR3: TGCAGTGCTAGTCTACTAGCGGGGGGGAGCGATGAGCAGTTCTTC.

This clonotype was detected ten times or more. The rearrangement links TRBV30 to TRBJ1-5; D is unclear. The CDR3 contains 14 residues. Looked up from germline, CDR1 is GTSNPN and CDR2 is SVGIG (reference sequence). The V end lost 0 bases, the J end lost 3 bases, and 9 bases lay between the germline ends. The DNA for the CDR3 is TGTGCCTGGAGTGTACTGGATCACAATCAGCCCCAGCATTTT. It encodes CAWSVLDHNQPQHF.

In its sample, this clonotype was seen many times. This chain uses TRBV12-5 with TRBJ2-7, with TRBD2 as a possible D gene (6 bases). This CDR3 has 14 amino acids. The germline V and J ends were trimmed by 6 bases and 4 bases, with 16 bases remaining between them. CDR1 is LGHNT and CDR2 is FRNRAP in the germline V gene. This CDR3 is CASGSRGGWYEQYF. As DNA, the CDR3 is TGTGCTAGTGGGTCTAGGGGAGGTTGGTACGAGCAGTACTTC.

This clonotype came up many times. The V call is TRBV4-1, the J call TRBJ1-5; tentatively, D is TRBD1 (6 bases). Trimming stripped 4 bases from V and 5 bases from J, with 12 bases between. CDR3 size: 14 residues. Looked up from germline, CDR1 is MGHRA and CDR2 is YSYEKL. The DNA of the CDR3 is TGCGCCAGCAGCCCCACAGGGATCGATCAGCCCCAGCATTTT. Encoded protein: CASSPTGIDQPQHF.

This clonotype was seen a few times. The genes are TRBV20-1 and TRBJ1-2; D gene uncertain. The CDR3 has 15 amino acids. In germline, CDR1 is DFQATT, CDR2 SNEGSKA (reference sequence). V lost 0 bases and J lost 4, with 15 bases in between. CDR3 DNA sequence: TGCAGTGCTAGAGATCTTAACAGAATCATCTATGGCTACACCTTC. Its protein product is CSARDLNRIIYGYTF.

This clonotype was seen many times. CDR3 coding DNA: TGTGCCAGCAGCTTGGTTGAATACACAGATACGCAGTATTTT. Translation: CASSLVEYTDTQYF. V is TRBV5-5 and J is TRBJ2-3; D gene uncertain. Germline assignment: CDR1 SGHKS and CDR2 YYEKEE (reference sequence). Trimming removed 0 bases at V and 2 bases at J, with 7 bases between. The CDR3 consists of 14 residues.

This clonotype has at least ten counts. The chain couples TRBV12-3 or TRBV12-4 to TRBJ2-5; no firm D call. The end of the DNA is better explained by TRBJ2-1, so the J call may be wrong. The CDR3 totals 11 residues. In DNA, the CDR3 is TGTGCCAGCACCTTCGGGTATGAGCAGTTCTTC. Residues: CASTFGYEQFF.

The table lists this clonotype with many counts. The chain carries TRBV18 and TRBJ1-2; TRBD1 might be the D (5 bases). The V gene lost 1 base and the J gene lost 3 bases, with 15 bases spanning the gap. The CDR3 extends over 16 amino acids. In germline, CDR1 is KGHSH, CDR2 LQKENI. CDR3 sequence: CASSPRSGIDDYGYTF. CDR3 coding DNA: TGTGCCAGCTCACCACGGTCAGGGATAGACGACTATGGCTACACCTTC.

At least ten counts were recorded for this clonotype. The chain couples TRBV25-1 to TRBJ1-1, with D tentatively TRBD1 (5 bases). V shed 1 base and J shed 4 bases, with 13 bases lying between them. The germline CDR1 and CDR2 sequences are MGHDK and SYGVNS. The CDR3 runs 15 residues. The CDR3 is CASSEWNRLSTEAFF. Written as DNA, the CDR3 is TGTGCCAGCAGTGAATGGAACAGGTTGAGCACTGAAGCTTTCTTT.

The chain combines TRBV27 with TRBJ2-3; 7 bases agree with TRBD1. The J call may not be correct, given that the DNA end is closer to TRBJ2-5. The CDR3 is 14 amino acids. Germline CDR1 is MNHEY and CDR2 is SMNVEV (reference sequence). The CDR3 coding sequence is TGTGCCAGCAGTCCTACGACAGGGATGGAGACCCAGTACTTC. Residues: CASSPTTGMETQYF.

This clonotype was counted ten times or more. This rearrangement joins TRBV6-1 to TRBJ2-7; 8 bases map to TRBD1. The CDR3 length is 14 residues. CDR1 and CDR2 (germline): MNHNS, SASEGT. V shed 5 bases, J shed 4 bases, and the junction held 7 bases outside the gene matches. The chain's CDR3 is CASSHTDREYEQYF. DNA for the CDR3: TGTGCCAGCAGTCATACGGACAGGGAGTACGAGCAGTACTTC.

The chain joins TRBV12-3 or TRBV12-4 to TRBJ1-1, with D tentatively TRBD1 (6 bases). CDR3 length: 14 residues. V shed 4 bases and J shed 3 bases, with 12 bases lying between them. CDR3 loop: CASSWGGGHTEAFF. The DNA of the CDR3 is TGTGCCAGCAGTTGGGGGGGGGGGCACACTGAAGCTTTCTTT.

This clonotype was seen ten or more times. This chain uses TRBV30 with TRBJ1-4; D remains unclear. This CDR3 has 14 amino acids. The V gene's germline CDR1 is GTSNPN and CDR2 SVGIG (reference sequence). Trimming removed 3 bases at V and 0 bases at J, with 8 bases between. DNA for the CDR3: TGTGCCTGGAGGCGAAACCCAACTAATGAAAAACTGTTTTTT. It specifies CAWRRNPTNEKLFF.

This clonotype was counted at least ten times. One end of the junction does not line up with germline, which may come from a read error. The V call is TRBV5-1, the J call TRBJ2-1; TRBD2 matches at 14 bases. The CDR3 consists of 15 residues. Germline lookup yields CDR1 SGHRS and CDR2 YFSETQ. CDR3 nucleotide sequence: TGTGCCAGCAGTTCGACTAGCGGGGGGGACAATGAGCAGTTCTTC. Its translation is CASSSTSGGDNEQFF.

This clonotype was recorded many times. The genes are TRBV2 and TRBJ1-5; the D is unclear. The V gene's germline CDR1 is SNHLY and CDR2 FYNNEI. Trimming took 2 bases from V and 6 from J, leaving 8 bases between them. The CDR3 extends over 13 amino acids. The CDR3 loop reads CASSELGGQPQHF. The CDR3 DNA is TGTGCCAGCAGTGAATTGGGCGGTCAGCCCCAGCATTTT.

With respect to this clonotype: A read error may be the cause here, since a much bigger clone is one base away. The rearrangement links TRBV7-8 to TRBJ2-5; D is perhaps TRBD2 (6 bases). Germline V gives CDR1 SGHVS, CDR2 FQNEAQ. This CDR3 is 15 amino acids long. The CDR3 sequence is CASGLGTGNQETQYF. The DNA for the CDR3 is TGTGCCAGCGGCTTAGGGACTGGCAACCAAGAGACCCAGTACTTC.